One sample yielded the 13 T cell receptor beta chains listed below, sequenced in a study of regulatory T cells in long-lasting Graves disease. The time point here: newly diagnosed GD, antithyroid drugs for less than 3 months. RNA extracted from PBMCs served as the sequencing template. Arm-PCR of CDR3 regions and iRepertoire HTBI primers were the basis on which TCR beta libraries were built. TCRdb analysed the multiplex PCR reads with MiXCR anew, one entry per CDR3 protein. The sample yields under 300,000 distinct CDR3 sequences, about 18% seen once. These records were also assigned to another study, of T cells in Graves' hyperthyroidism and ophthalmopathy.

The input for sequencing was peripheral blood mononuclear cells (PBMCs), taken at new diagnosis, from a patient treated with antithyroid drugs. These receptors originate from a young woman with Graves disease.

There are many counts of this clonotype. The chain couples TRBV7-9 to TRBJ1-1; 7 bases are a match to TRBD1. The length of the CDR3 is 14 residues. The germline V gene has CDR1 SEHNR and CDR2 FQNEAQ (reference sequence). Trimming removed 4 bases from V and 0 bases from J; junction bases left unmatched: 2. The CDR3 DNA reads TGTGCCAGCAGCTCCGGGACAGTGAACACTGAAGCTTTCTTT. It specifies CASSSGTVNTEAFF.

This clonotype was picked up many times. The CDR3 sequence: CASSLGAGLNYGYTF. The DNA of the CDR3 is TGTGCCAGCAGCTTAGGGGCAGGGTTGAACTATGGCTACACCTTC. J is TRBJ1-2 and V is TRBV11-2; D is perhaps TRBD1 (5 bases). The germline CDR1 and CDR2 sequences are SGHAT and FQNNGV. The CDR3 contains 15 residues. Trimming stripped 1 base from V and 2 bases from J, with 11 bases between. Supplemented by reference TRBV11-2 and TRBJ1-2, the full variable domain reads EAGVAQSPRYKIIEKRQSVAFWCNPISGHATLYWYQQILGQGPKLLIQFQNNGVVDDSQLPKDRFSAERLKGVDSTLKIQPAKLEDSAVYLCASSLGAGLNYGYTFGSGTRLTVV.

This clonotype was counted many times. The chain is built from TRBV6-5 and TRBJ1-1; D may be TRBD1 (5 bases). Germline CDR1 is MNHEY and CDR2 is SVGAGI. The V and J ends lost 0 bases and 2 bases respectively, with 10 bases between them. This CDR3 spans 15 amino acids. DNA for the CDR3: TGTGCCAGCAGTTACTCGAGGGGAGGAAACACTGAAGCTTTCTTT. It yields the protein CASSYSRGGNTEAFF.

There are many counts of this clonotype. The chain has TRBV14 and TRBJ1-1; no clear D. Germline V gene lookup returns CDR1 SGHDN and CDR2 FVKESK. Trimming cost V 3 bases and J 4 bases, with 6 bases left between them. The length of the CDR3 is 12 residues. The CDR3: CASSQLLTEAFF. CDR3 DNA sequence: TGTGCCAGCAGCCAGCTACTCACTGAAGCTTTCTTT.

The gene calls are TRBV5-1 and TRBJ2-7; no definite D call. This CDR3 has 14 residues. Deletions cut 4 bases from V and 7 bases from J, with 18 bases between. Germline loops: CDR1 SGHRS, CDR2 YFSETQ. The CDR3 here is CASSVGQTAGEQYF. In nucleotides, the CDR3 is TGCGCCAGCAGCGTAGGGCAGACCGCTGGGGAGCAGTACTTC.

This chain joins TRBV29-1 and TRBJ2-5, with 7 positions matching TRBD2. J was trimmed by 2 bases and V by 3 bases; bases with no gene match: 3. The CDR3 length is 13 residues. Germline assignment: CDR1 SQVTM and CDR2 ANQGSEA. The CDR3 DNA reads TGCAGCGTTGAGATCGGGGGGCAAGAGACCCAGTACTTC. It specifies CSVEIGGQETQYF.

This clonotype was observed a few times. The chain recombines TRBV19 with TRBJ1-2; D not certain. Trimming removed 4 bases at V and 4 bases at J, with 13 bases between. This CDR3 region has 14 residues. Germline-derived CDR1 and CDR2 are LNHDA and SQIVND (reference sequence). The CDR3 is CASSTPYRLYGYTF. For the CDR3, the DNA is TGTGCCAGTAGTACCCCGTACCGCCTCTATGGCTACACCTTC.

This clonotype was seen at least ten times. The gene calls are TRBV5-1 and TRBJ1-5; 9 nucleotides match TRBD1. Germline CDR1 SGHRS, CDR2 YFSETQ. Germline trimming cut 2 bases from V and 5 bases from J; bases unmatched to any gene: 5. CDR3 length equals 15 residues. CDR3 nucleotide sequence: TGCGCCAGCAGCTTAGGGACAGGGTACGATCAGCCCCAGCATTTT. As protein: CASSLGTGYDQPQHF.

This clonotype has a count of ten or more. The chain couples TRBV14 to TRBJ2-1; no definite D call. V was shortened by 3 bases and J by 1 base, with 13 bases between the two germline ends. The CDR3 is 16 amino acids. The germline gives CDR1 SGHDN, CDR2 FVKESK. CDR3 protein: CASSHPWTLSYNEQFF. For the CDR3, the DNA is TGTGCCAGCAGCCATCCCTGGACGTTATCCTACAATGAGCAGTTCTTC.

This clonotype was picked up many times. CDR3 region: CASSLAISEAFF. The CDR3 coding sequence is TGTGCCAGCAGCTTAGCCATCTCTGAAGCTTTCTTT. The chain links TRBV7-9 to TRBJ1-1; D gene unclear. The CDR3 runs to 12 residues. Germline V gene sequence: CDR1 SEHNR, CDR2 FQNEAQ (reference sequence). Trimming took 0 bases from V and 6 from J, leaving 5 bases between them.

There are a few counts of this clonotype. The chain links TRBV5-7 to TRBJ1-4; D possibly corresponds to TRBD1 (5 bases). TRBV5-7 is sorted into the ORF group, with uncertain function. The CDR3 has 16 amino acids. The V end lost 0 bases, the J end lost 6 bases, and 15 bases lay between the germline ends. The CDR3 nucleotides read TGTGCCAGCAGCTTGGCCCCAAGGGACCTACATGAAAAACTGTTTTTT. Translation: CASSLAPRDLHEKLFF.

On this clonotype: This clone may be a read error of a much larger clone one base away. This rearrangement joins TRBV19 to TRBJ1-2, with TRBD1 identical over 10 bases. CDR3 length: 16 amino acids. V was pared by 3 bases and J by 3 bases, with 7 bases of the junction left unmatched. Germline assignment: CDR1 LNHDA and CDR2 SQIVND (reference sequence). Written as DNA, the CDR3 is TGTGCCAGTAGTATTTTTGGGACAGGGGCAGACTATGGCTACACCTTC. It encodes CASSIFGTGADYGYTF.

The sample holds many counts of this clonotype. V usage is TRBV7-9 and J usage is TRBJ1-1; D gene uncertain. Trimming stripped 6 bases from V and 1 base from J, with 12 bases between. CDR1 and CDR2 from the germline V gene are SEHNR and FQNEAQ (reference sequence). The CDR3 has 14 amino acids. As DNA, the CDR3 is TGTGCCAGCAGGAACGGACTGGCGAACACTGAAGCTTTCTTT. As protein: CASRNGLANTEAFF.